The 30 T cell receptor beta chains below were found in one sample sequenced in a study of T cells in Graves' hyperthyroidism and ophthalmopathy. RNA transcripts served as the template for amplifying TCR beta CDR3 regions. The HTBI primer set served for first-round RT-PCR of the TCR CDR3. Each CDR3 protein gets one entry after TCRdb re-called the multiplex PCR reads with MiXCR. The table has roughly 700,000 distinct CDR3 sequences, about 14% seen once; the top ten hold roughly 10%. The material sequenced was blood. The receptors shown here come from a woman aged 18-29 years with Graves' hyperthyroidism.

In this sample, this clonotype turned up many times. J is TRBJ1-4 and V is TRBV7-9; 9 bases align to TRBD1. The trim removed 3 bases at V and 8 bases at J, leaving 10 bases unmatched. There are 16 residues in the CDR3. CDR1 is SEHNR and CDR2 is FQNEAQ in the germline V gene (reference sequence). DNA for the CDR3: TGTGCCAGCAGCTTTTTTAACAGGGGGCGCCAGGAAAAACTGTTTTTT. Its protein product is CASSFFNRGRQEKLFF. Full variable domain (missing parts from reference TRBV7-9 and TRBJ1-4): DTGVSQNPRHKITKRGQNVTFRCDPISEHNRLYWYRQTLGQGPEFLTYFQNEAQLEKSRLLSDRFSAERPKGSFSTLEIQRTEQGDSAMYLCASSFFNRGRQEKLFFGSGTQLSVL.

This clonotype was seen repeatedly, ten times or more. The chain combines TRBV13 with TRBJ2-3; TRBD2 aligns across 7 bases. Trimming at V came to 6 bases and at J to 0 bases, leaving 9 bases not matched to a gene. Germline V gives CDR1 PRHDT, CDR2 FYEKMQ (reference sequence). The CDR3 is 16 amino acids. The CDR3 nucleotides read TGTGCCAGCAGAGAAGATAGCGGGTCTAGCACAGATACGCAGTATTTT. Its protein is CASREDSGSSTDTQYF.

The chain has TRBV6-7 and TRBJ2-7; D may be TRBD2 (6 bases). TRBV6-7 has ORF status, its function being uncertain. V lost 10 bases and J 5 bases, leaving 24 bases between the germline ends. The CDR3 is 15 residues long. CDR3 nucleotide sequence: TGTGCCATCTCGCGGGACGAGCGGGTGGAACACGAGCAGTACTTC. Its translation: CAISRDERVEHEQYF.

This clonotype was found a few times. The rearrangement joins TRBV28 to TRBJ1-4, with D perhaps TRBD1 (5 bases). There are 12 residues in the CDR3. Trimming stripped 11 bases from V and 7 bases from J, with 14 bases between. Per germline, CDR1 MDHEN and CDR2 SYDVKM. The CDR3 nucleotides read TGTGCCTCACGGGGCTCGGCTGAAAAACTGTTTTTT. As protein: CASRGSAEKLFF.

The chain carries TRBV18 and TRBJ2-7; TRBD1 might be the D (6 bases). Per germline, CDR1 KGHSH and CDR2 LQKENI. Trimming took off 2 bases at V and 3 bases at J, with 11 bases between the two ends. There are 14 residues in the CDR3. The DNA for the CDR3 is TGTGCCAGCTCACCAGGACAGAGGGACTACGAGCAGTACTTC. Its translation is CASSPGQRDYEQYF.

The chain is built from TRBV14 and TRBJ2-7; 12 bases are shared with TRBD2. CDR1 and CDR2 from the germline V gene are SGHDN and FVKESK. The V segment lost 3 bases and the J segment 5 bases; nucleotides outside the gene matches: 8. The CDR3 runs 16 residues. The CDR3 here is CASSHRTTSGSHEQYF. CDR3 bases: TGTGCCAGCAGCCACCGAACGACTAGCGGGAGCCACGAGCAGTACTTC.

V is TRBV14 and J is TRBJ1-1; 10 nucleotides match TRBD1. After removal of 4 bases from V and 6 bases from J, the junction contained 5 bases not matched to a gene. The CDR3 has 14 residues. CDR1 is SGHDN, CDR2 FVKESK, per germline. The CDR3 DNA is TGTGCCAGCAGCCCGGGACAGGGGTACGCTGAAGCTTTCTTT. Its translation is CASSPGQGYAEAFF. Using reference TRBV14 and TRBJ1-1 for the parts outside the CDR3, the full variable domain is EAGVTQFPSHSVIEKGQTVTLRCDPISGHDNLYWYRRVMGKEIKFLLHFVKESKQDESGMPNNRFLAERTGGTYSTLKVQPAELEDSGVYFCASSPGQGYAEAFFGQGTRLTVV.

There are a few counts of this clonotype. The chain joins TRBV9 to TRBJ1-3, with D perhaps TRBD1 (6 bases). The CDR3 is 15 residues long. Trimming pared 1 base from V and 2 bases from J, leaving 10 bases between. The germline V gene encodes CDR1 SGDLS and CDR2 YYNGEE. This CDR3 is CASSVHTGPGNTIYF. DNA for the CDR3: TGTGCCAGCAGCGTACATACAGGGCCTGGAAACACCATATATTTT.

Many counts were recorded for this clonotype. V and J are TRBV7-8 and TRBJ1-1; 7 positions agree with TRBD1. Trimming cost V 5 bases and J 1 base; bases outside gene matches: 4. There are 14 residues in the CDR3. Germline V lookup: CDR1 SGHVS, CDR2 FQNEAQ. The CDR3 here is CASSTDRRNTEAFF. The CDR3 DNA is TGTGCCAGCAGCACGGACAGGAGGAACACTGAAGCTTTCTTT.

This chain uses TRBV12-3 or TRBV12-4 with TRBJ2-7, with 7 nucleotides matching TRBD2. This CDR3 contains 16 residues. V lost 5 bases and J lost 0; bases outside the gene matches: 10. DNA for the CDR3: TGTGCCAGCAGTCCTCCCTTTAGCGGGTCCTCCTACGAGCAGTACTTC. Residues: CASSPPFSGSSYEQYF.

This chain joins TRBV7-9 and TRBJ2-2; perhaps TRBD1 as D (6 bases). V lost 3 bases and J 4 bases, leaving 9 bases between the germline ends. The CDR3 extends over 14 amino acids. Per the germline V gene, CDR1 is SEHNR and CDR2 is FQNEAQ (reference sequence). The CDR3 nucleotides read TGTGCCAGCAGCTTTTGGACAGCCACCGGGGAGCTGTTTTTT. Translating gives CASSFWTATGELFF.

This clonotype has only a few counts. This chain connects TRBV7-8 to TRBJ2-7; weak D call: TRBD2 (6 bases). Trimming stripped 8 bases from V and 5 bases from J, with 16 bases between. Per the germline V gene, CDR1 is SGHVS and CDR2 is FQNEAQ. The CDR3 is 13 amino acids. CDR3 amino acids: CASRAGYANEQYF. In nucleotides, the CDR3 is TGTGCCAGCCGGGCGGGATATGCTAACGAGCAGTACTTC.

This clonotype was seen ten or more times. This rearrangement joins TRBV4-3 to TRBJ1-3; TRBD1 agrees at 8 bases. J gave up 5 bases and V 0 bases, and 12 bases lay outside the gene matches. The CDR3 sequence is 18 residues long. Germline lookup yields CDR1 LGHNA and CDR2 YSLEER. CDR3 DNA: TGCGCCAGCAGCCAAGAGAGGGACAGGCCCATCTATCGAAACACCATATATTTT. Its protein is CASSQERDRPIYRNTIYF.

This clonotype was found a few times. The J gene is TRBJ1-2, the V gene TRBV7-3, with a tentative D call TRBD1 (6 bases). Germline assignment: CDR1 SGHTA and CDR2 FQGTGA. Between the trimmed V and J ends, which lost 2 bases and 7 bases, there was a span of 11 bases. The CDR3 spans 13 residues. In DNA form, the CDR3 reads TGTGCCAGCAGCTTAGTCCAGGGGACTGGCTACACCTTC. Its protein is CASSLVQGTGYTF.

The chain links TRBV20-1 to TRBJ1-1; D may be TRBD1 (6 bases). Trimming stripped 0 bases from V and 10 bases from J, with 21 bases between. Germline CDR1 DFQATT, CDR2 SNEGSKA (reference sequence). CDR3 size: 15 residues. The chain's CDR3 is CSARDRHGDTYGAFF. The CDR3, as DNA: TGCAGTGCTAGAGATCGCCACGGGGACACTTATGGAGCTTTCTTT.

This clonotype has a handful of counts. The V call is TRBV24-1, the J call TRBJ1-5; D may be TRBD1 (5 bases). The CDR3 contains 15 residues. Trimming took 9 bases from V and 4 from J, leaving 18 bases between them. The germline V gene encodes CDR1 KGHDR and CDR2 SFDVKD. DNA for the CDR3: TGTGCCACCGCGTCCGCAGGCGAGGGGAATCAGCCCCAGCATTTT. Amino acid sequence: CATASAGEGNQPQHF.

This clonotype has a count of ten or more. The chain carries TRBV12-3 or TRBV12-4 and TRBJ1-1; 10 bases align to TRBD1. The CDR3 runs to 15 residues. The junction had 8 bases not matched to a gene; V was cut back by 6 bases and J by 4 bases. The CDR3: CASSRDRGRGTEAFF. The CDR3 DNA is TGTGCCAGCAGCCGCGACAGGGGGCGCGGCACTGAAGCTTTCTTT.

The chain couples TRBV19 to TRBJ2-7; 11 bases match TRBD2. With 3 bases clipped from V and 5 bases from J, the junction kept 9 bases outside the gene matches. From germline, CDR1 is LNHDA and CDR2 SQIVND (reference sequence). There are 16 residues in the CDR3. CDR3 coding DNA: TGTGCCAGTAGTATCGGAATAGCGGGAGGGCAAAACGAGCAGTACTTC. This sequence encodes CASSIGIAGGQNEQYF.

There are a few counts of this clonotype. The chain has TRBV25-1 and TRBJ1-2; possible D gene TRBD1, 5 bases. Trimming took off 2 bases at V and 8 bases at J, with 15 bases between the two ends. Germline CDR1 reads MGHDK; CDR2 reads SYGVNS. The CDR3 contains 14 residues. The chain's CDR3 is CASSEPGGSTGYTF. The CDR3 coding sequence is TGTGCCAGCAGTGAACCGGGGGGGTCCACCGGCTACACCTTC.

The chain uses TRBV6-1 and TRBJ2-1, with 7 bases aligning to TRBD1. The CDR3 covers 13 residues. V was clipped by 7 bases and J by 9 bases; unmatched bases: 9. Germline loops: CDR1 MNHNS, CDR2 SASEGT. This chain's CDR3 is CASKRQGVGEQFF. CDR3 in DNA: TGTGCCAGCAAAAGACAGGGCGTCGGTGAGCAGTTCTTC.

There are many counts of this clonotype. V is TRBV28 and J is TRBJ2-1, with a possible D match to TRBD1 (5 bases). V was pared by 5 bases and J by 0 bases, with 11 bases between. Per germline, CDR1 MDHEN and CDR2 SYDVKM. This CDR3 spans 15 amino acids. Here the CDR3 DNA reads TGTGCCAGCAGTCTTGACAGCATCTCCTACAATGAGCAGTTCTTC. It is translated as CASSLDSISYNEQFF. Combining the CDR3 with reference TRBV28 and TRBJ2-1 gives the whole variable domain DVKVTQSSRYLVKRTGEKVFLECVQDMDHENMFWYRQDPGLGLRLIYFSYDVKMKEKGDIPEGYSVSREKKERFSLILESASTNQTSMYLCASSLDSISYNEQFFGPGTRLTVL.

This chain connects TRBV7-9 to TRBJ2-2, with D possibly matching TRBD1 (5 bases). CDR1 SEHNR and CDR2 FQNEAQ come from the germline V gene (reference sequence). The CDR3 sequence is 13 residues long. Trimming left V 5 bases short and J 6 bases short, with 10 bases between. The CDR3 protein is CASSRQGSGELFF. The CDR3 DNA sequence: TGTGCCAGCAGCCGGCAGGGATCCGGGGAGCTGTTTTTT.

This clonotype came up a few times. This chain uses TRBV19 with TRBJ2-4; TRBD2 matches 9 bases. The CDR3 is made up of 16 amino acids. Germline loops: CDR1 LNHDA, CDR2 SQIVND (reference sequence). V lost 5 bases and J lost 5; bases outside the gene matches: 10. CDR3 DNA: TGTGCCAGTAGTCCTCGTGGGGCGGGAGGGGAAAACATTCAGTACTTC. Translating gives CASSPRGAGGENIQYF.

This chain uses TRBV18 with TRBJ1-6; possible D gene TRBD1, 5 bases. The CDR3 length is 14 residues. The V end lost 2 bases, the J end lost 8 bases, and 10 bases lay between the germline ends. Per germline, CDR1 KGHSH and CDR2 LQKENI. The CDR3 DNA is TGTGCCAGCTCACCAATCGGGGGTCATTCACCCCTCCACTTT. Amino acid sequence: CASSPIGGHSPLHF.

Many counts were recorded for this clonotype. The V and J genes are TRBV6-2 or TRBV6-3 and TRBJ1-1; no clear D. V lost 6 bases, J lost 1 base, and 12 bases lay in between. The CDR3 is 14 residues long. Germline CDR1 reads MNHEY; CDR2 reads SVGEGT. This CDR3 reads CASSTDRSNTEAFF. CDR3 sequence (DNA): TGTGCCAGCAGCACGGACCGATCGAACACTGAAGCTTTCTTT.

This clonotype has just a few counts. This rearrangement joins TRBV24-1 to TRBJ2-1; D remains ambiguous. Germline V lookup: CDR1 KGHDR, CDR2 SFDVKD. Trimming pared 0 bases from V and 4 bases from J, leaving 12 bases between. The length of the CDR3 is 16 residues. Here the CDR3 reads CATSDLASREYNEQFF. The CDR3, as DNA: TGTGCCACCAGTGATTTGGCCTCGCGCGAGTACAATGAGCAGTTCTTC.

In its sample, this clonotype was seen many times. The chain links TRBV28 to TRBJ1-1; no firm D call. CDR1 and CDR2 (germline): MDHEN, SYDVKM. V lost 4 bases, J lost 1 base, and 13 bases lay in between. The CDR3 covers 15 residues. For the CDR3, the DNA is TGTGCCAGCAGTTCCCCTTGGACCACGAACACTGAAGCTTTCTTT. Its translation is CASSSPWTTNTEAFF.

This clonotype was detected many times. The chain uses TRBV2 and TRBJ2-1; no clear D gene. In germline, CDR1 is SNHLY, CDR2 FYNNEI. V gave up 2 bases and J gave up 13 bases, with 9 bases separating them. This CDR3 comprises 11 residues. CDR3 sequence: CASSEQDLQFF. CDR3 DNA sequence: TGTGCCAGCAGTGAACAGGACCTCCAGTTCTTC. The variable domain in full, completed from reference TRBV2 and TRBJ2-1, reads EPEVTQTPSHQVTQMGQEVILRCVPISNHLYFYWYRQILGQKVEFLVSFYNNEISEKSEIFDDQFSVERPDGSNFTLKIRSTKLEDSAMYFCASSEQDLQFFGPGTRLTVL.

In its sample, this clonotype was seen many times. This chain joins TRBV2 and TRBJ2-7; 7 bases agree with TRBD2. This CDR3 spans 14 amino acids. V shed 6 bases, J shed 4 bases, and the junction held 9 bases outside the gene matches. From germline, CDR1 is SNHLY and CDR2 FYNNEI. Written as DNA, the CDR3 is TGTGCCAGCAGAGCTACTAGCGAGAGGTACGAGCAGTACTTC. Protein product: CASRATSERYEQYF.

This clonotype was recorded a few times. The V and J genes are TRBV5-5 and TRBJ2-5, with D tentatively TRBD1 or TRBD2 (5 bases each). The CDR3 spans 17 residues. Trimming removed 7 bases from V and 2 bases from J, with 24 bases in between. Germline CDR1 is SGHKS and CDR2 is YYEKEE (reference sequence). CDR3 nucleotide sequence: TGTGCCAGCGGAAGTAGGGGTTACCCGCGGGCTCAAGAGACCCAGTACTTC. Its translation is CASGSRGYPRAQETQYF.